The 10 T cell receptor beta chains in this list originate from one sample, sequenced in a study of shared clonotypes between healthy human individuals. Some clones are missing from TCRdb's copy, which holds only in-frame ones; the method was immunoSEQ multiplex PCR. The table has some 2.1 million clones, just under 95% seen once; the top ten hold roughly 1%. Naive CD8 cells lacked CD45RO, underwent positive selection for CCR7 and left out terminally differentiated effector memory CD45RA+ cells. Sequencing used naive CD8+ T cells sorted from blood. These receptor sequences come from a man aged 18 to 29 in good health.

The chain recombines TRBV27 with TRBJ1-2; D possibly corresponds to TRBD1 (5 bases). With 5 bases removed from V and 4 bases from J, the gap between germline ends came to 8 bases. Germline V CDR1 and CDR2: MNHEY, SMNVEV (reference sequence). The CDR3 contains 12 residues. The CDR3 bases are TGTGCCAGCAGTCCTAGGGGCTATGGCTACACCTTC. Translating gives CASSPRGYGYTF.

The chain recombines TRBV5-8 with TRBJ2-7, with 9 bases matching TRBD1. With V trimmed by 4 bases and J by 5 bases, 7 bases remained unmatched. CDR1 and CDR2 (germline): SGHTS, YDEGEE. The CDR3 is 14 amino acids. The CDR3: CASSPGQGSNEQYF. Here the CDR3 DNA reads TGTGCCAGCAGCCCCGGACAGGGGTCCAACGAGCAGTACTTC.

This clone was seen just once. The chain combines TRBV28 with TRBJ2-6; D not certain. Trimming stripped 3 bases from V and 4 bases from J, with 10 bases between. Germline lookup yields CDR1 MDHEN and CDR2 SYDVKM. The CDR3 is 15 amino acids. Here the CDR3 reads CASSLDLSGANVLTF. In DNA form, the CDR3 reads TGTGCCAGCAGTTTGGACCTCTCAGGGGCCAACGTCCTGACTTTC.

This chain connects TRBV2 to TRBJ1-3; maybe TRBD1 (5 bases). CDR3 size: 16 residues. Germline V gene data show CDR1 as SNHLY and CDR2 as FYNNEI. Trimming shortened V by 6 bases and J by 0 bases, and 15 bases separated the two germline ends. The CDR3 nucleotides are TGTGCCAGCAGCGGGGCTAGGGGCTCCTCTGGAAACACCATATATTTT. Translated: CASSGARGSSGNTIYF. Full variable domain (rest looked up from reference TRBV2 and TRBJ1-3): EPEVTQTPSHQVTQMGQEVILRCVPISNHLYFYWYRQILGQKVEFLVSFYNNEISEKSEIFDDQFSVERPDGSNFTLKIRSTKLEDSAMYFCASSGARGSSGNTIYFGEGSWLTVV.

V and J are TRBV27 and TRBJ1-1, with no clear D. V lost 5 bases to trimming and J lost 4 bases, with 14 bases between them. Germline V gives CDR1 MNHEY, CDR2 SMNVEV (reference sequence). This CDR3 is 14 amino acids long. In DNA, the CDR3 is TGTGCCAGCAGTCCGACCGATGTCAGCACTGAAGCTTTCTTT. It specifies CASSPTDVSTEAFF.

The chain combines TRBV9 with TRBJ2-7, with 12 nucleotides matching TRBD2. This CDR3 region has 14 residues. Germline trimming cut 5 bases from V and 6 bases from J; bases unmatched to any gene: 6. Germline CDR1 SGDLS, CDR2 YYNGEE. CDR3 in amino acids: CASSQTSGSSEQYF. CDR3 in DNA: TGTGCCAGCAGTCAGACTAGCGGGAGTTCCGAGCAGTACTTC.

This clone was seen once. The rearrangement joins TRBV5-1 to TRBJ1-2; tentatively, D is TRBD1 (5 bases). This CDR3 contains 14 residues. CDR1 is SGHRS, CDR2 YFSETQ, per germline. V lost 5 bases and J lost 0, with 11 bases in between. The CDR3: CASSLGDANYGYTF. Written as DNA, the CDR3 is TGCGCCAGCAGTCTAGGGGACGCTAACTATGGCTACACCTTC.

The chain carries TRBV5-1 and TRBJ2-7; 9 bases map to TRBD1. The junction had 12 bases not matched to a gene; V was cut back by 3 bases and J by 2 bases. This CDR3 is 17 amino acids long. From germline, CDR1 is SGHRS and CDR2 YFSETQ. CDR3 protein: CASSWDLTGQGTYEQYF. The CDR3, as DNA: TGCGCCAGCAGCTGGGATTTGACGGGACAGGGCACCTACGAGCAGTACTTC.

Concerning this clone itself: This CDR3 is also generated by other DNA sequences in the sample. The chain links TRBV11-2 to TRBJ2-1; 7 bases line up with TRBD2. J lost 11 bases, V lost 1 base, and 2 bases had no gene match. CDR1 is SGHAT and CDR2 is FQNNGV in the germline V gene. CDR3 length: 12 residues. Written as DNA, the CDR3 is TGTGCCAGCAGCTTAGCGGGGGGTCAGCAGTTCTTC. Amino acid sequence: CASSLAGGQQFF. The whole variable domain, remainder taken from reference TRBV11-2 and TRBJ2-1, is EAGVAQSPRYKIIEKRQSVAFWCNPISGHATLYWYQQILGQGPKLLIQFQNNGVVDDSQLPKDRFSAERLKGVDSTLKIQPAKLEDSAVYLCASSLAGGQQFFGPGTRLTVL.

In this sample, this clone turned up once. The CDR3 DNA sequence: TGTGCCAGCAGTCCCATGGGACTTTACACAGATACGCAGTATTTT. Its translation: CASSPMGLYTDTQYF. This chain joins TRBV27 and TRBJ2-3, with a possible D match to TRBD2 (6 bases). There are 15 residues in the CDR3. Germline V lookup: CDR1 MNHEY, CDR2 SMNVEV (reference sequence). Trimming took 5 bases from V and 2 from J, leaving 14 bases between them.